This T cell receptor beta chain emerged from a study of early T cells in non-severe SARS-CoV-2 infection. Findings and caveats of the study: VDJdb-based annotation leaned toward anti-spike CD8 responses and missed private and CD4 specificities.

TCRdb re-called the 5' RACE reads through MiXCR, storing one row per CDR3 protein. The sample records 80,000 to 100,000 distinct CDR3 sequences, about 10% being singletons. Notes on this clonotype: Its antigen is undetermined.

Trimming shortened V by 0 bases and J by 7 bases, and 13 bases separated the two germline ends. Germline V gene lookup returns CDR1 SQVTM and CDR2 ANQGSEA. This CDR3 has 14 residues. V usage is TRBV29-1 and J usage is TRBJ2-4; D remains unclear. The input for sequencing was whole blood, taken at baseline. This clonotype was obtained from an adult who was a healthcare worker with PCR-confirmed SARS-CoV-2 infection or an uninfected control (not recorded which). The CDR3 here is CSVEDGRLGNIQYF. The DNA for the CDR3 is TGCAGCGTTGAAGATGGCCGCCTCGGGAACATTCAGTACTTC.